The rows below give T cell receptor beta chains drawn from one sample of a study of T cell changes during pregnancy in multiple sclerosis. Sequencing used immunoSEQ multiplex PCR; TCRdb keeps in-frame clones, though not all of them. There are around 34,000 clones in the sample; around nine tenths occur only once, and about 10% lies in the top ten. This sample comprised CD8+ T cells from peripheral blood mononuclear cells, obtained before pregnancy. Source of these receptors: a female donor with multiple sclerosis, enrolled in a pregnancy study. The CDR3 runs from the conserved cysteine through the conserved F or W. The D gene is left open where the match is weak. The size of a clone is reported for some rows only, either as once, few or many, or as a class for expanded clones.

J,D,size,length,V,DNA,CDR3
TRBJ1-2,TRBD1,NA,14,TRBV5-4,TGTGCCAGCAGCTGGACGACAGGGGGCTTAGGCTACACCTTC,CASSWTTGGLGYTF
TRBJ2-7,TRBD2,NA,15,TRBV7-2,TGTGCCAGCAAATACTTGGGCGGGGGAACCTACGAGCAGTACTTC,CASKYLGGGTYEQYF
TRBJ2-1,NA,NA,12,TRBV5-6,TGTGCCAGCAGGTGGGCGGGGAATGAGCAGTTCTTC,CASRWAGNEQFF
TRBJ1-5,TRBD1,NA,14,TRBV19,TGTGCCAGTGGGGACAGGGGGAGCAATCAGCCCCAGCATTTT,CASGDRGSNQPQHF
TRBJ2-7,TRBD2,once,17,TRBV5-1,TGCGCCAGCAGCGTGACTAGCGGGGGGCCCCTCCCCTACGAGCAGTACTTC,CASSVTSGGPLPYEQYF
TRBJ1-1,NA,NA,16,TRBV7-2,TGTGCCAGCAGCTTAATTACCGGGGGGGGTAACACTGAAGCTTTCTTT,CASSLITGGGNTEAFF
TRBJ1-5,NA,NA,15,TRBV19,TGTGCCAGTAGTTCCAGCGCGGGCAGCAATCAGCCCCAGCATTTT,CASSSSAGSNQPQHF
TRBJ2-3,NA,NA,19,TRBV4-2,TGTGCCAGCAGCCAAGATTACTACGCCGGTGTCTATGGCACAGATACGCAGTATTTT,CASSQDYYAGVYGTDTQYF
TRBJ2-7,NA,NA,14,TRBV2,TGTGCCAGCAGTGACGGTCAGGGTATCTACGTTCAGTACTTC,CASSDGQGIYVQYF
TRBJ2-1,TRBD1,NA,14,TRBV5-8,TGTGCCAGCAGCTTGGGGGACAGCTACAATGAGCAGTTCTTC,CASSLGDSYNEQFF
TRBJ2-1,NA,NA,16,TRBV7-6,TGTGCCAGCAGCTCACCGCGGGGTAGCTCCTACAATGAGCAGTTCTTC,CASSSPRGSSYNEQFF
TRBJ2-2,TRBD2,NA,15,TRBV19,TGTGCCAGTAGGTTTAGCGGGGGGGACACCGGGGAGCTGTTTTTT,CASRFSGGDTGELFF
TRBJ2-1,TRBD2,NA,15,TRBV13,TGTGCCAGCAGTTTTAGCGGGAGGGCCGGTCATGAGCAGTTCTTC,CASSFSGRAGHEQFF
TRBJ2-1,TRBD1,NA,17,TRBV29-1,TGCAGCGTTGAAGATTACAACGAACAGGGGCGGGCCAATGAGCAGTTCTTC,CSVEDYNEQGRANEQFF
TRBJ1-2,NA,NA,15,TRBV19,TGTGCCAGTAGTATATTTAACCCGGACAGCCGTGGCTACACCTTC,CASSIFNPDSRGYTF
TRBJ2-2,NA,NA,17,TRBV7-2,TGTGCCAGCAGCTTAGAAGAGCTAGTTTTGAACACCGGGGAGCTGTTTTTT,CASSLEELVLNTGELFF
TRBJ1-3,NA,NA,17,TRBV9,TGTGCCAGCAGCGTTAGCGGGGTACCGAGCTCTGGAAACACCATATATTTT,CASSVSGVPSSGNTIYF
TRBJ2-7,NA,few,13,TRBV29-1,TGCAGCGTTGAAAATGCAGGGGATTACGAGCAGTACTTC,CSVENAGDYEQYF
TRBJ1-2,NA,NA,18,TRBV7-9,TGTGCCAGCAGCTTAGTATTGCTTGGGCAGGGTTTACACTATGGCTACACCTTC,CASSLVLLGQGLHYGYTF
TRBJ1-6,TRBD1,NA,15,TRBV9,TGTGCCAGCAGCTTGGGGGGACAGTATAATTCACCCCTCCACTTT,CASSLGGQYNSPLHF
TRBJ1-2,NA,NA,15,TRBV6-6,TGTGCCAGCAGTTATTCCGGGAAAGATGAGTATGGCTACACCTTC,CASSYSGKDEYGYTF
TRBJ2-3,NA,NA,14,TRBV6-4,TGTGCCAGCAGTCCGGCACAGGGCGCAGATACGCAGTATTTT,CASSPAQGADTQYF
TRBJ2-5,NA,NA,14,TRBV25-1,TGTGCCAGCTCCATCACAGGGCAGGGGGAGACCCAGTACTTC,CASSITGQGETQYF
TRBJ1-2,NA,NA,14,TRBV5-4,TGTGCCAGCAGCTTGGCCCCAGGGGACTATGGCTACACCTTC,CASSLAPGDYGYTF
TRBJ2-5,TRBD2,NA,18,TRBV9,TGTGCCAGCAGCGAAATTTCCGGGACTAGCGGAGTTGGGGAGACCCAGTACTTC,CASSEISGTSGVGETQYF
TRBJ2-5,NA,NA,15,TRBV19,TGTGCCAGTAACCCTACCGGGACACTTACGGAGACCCAGTACTTC,CASNPTGTLTETQYF
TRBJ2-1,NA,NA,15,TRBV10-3,TGTGCCATCAAGACTCGGGAGAGCTCCTACAATGAGCAGTTCTTC,CAIKTRESSYNEQFF